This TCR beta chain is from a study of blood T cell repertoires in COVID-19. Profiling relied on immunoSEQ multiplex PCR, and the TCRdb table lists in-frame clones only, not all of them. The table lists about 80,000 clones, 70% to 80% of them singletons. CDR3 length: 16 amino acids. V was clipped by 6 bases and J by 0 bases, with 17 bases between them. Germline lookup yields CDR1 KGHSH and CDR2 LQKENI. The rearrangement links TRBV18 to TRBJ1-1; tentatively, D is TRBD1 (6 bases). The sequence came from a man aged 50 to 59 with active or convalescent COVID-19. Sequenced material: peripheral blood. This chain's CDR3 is CASSRPLQGMNTEAFF. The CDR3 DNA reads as TGTGCCAGCTCGCGACCACTACAGGGCATGAACACTGAAGCTTTCTTT.